A single T cell receptor beta chain is shown here with its context. Its antigen is still unknown. The CDR3 is 14 residues long. With 5 bases removed from V and 1 base from J, the gap between germline ends came to 9 bases. Germline V lookup: CDR1 LNHDA, CDR2 SQIVND (reference sequence). For Graves' hyperthyroidism to be stable, ophthalmopathy could not progress within 18 months. Newly diagnosed hyperthyroidism patients aged 18 to 65 years had disease lasting under 2 months. Pregnant or lactating patients were excluded, as were those with uncontrolled infection or other autoimmune disease. The sample comes from a study of T cells in Graves' hyperthyroidism and ophthalmopathy. Findings and caveats of the study: Researchers report that a 13 V-J model separated ophthalmopathy from stable hyperthyroidism.

From RNA transcripts, TCR beta CDR3 regions were amplified. HTBI primers were used for first-round RT-PCR of the TCR CDR3. TCRdb analysed the multiplex PCR reads with MiXCR anew, one entry per CDR3 protein. Of under 400,000 distinct CDR3 sequences in the sample, about 15% were seen once. Sequencing used blood. The TCR comes from a woman aged 55 to 70 with Graves' hyperthyroidism. This chain uses TRBV19 with TRBJ1-3; possibly TRBD1 for D (6 bases). The CDR3 coding sequence is TGTGCCAGTAGTGTCACAGGGTCTGGAAACACCATATATTTT. It is translated as CASSVTGSGNTIYF. Complete variable domain (other parts from reference TRBV19 and TRBJ1-3): DGGITQSPKYLFRKEGQNVTLSCEQNLNHDAMYWYRQDPGQGLRLIYYSQIVNDFQKGDIAEGYSVSREKKESFPLTVTSAQKNPTAFYLCASSVTGSGNTIYFGEGSWLTVV.